This T cell receptor (beta chain) derives from a study of blood T cells in healthy people across ages. Losses at the gene ends were 1 base for V and 7 bases for J; bases not matched to a gene: 14. The CDR3 covers 17 residues. Germline CDR1 PRHDT, CDR2 FYEKMQ (reference sequence). Study observations and caveats: Estimates of total diversity, which came from one million sequenced T cells, were considered to be underestimates.

Through a sample-barcoded 5' primer and a J-beta primer mix, a second PCR was run for roughly 6 to 11 cycles. TCRdb reprocessed the 5' RACE reads via MiXCR and lists one record per CDR3 protein. The sample lists around 1.5 million distinct CDR3 sequences, around 36% occurring once. This clonotype was counted only a few times. Antigen unknown. This rearrangement joins TRBV13 to TRBJ2-7; 9 bases are shared with TRBD2. The source is a woman younger than 45 in good health. The material sequenced was blood. The CDR3 spells CASSLVHSTSGLREQYF. The DNA for the CDR3 is TGTGCCAGCAGCTTAGTCCATTCGACTAGCGGTCTTCGGGAGCAGTACTTC.